The 2 T cell receptor beta chains below were found in one sample sequenced in a study of CD8+ T cells in alopecia areata (dated by TCRdb to between 2017 and 2018). The receptor library was made with the immunoSEQ multiplex PCR assay. For TCR sequencing, RNA was extracted from every sample and reverse transcribed into cDNA to serve as template. Imported from immuneACCESS, the table was reduced by TCRdb to in-frame sequences with V and J called. These copies leave out some clones; in studies compared against another copy, an unresolved V gene accounts for under half, and the cause of the remainder is not known. This sample gives approximately 98,000 clones in total; 55% to 60% of them show up just once. Jointly, the top ten make up roughly 25% of the sample. Sequencing input: NKG2D-low CD8+ T cells sorted from blood. What this sample's cell subset or site label stands for: sorted CD8+ NKG2D-low blood T cells. The receptor set was obtained from a human donor with alopecia areata.

This chain uses TRBV11-2 with TRBJ2-1, with TRBD2 matching over 8 bases. Germline V gives CDR1 SGHAT, CDR2 FQNNGV. V was pared by 5 bases and J by 4 bases, with 7 bases of the junction left unmatched. The CDR3 runs to 15 residues. CDR3 DNA: TGTGCCAGCAGCAGAAGGACTAGCCTGTACAATGAGCAGTTCTTC. The encoded protein is CASSRRTSLYNEQFF.

This clone showed up just once. The DNA for the CDR3 is TGTGCCAGCAGGGGGGAGGGCCAAGAGACCCAGTACTTC. Protein sequence: CASRGEGQETQYF. V and J are TRBV27 and TRBJ2-5; TRBD2 matches at 7 bases. V shed 6 bases, J shed 1 base, and the junction held 2 bases outside the gene matches. Germline CDR1 reads MNHEY; CDR2 reads SMNVEV (reference sequence). The CDR3 is 13 amino acids.